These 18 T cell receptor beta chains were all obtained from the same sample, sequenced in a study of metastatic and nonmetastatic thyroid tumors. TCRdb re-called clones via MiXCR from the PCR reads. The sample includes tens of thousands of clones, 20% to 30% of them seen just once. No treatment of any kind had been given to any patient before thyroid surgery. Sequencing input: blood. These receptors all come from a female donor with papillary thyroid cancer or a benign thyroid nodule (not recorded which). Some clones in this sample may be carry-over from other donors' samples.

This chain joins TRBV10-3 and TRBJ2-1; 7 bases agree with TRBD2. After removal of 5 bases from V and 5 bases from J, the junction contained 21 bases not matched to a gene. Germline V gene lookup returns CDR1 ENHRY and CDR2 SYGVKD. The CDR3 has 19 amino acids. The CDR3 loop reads CAISQTKGSWGGTDNEQFF. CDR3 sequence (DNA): TGTGCCATCAGTCAAACGAAGGGTAGTTGGGGGGGGACGGACAATGAGCAGTTCTTC.

CDR3 protein: CASSPGQGMSEQYF. Here the CDR3 DNA reads TGTGCCAGCAGCCCAGGACAGGGGATGAGCGAGCAGTACTTC. This chain uses TRBV7-2 with TRBJ2-7; 9 positions agree with TRBD1. The CDR3 runs to 14 residues. The J segment lost 6 bases and the V segment lost 5 bases, leaving 8 bases of the junction unmatched. Germline CDR1 is SGHTA and CDR2 is FQGNSA.

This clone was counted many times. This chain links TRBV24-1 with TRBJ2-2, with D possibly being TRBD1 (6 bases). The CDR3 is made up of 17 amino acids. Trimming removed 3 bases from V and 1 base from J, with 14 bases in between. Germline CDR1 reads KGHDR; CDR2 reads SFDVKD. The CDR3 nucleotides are TGTGCCACCAGTGATCCGACAGGACAGATGAACACCGGGGAGCTGTTTTTT. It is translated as CATSDPTGQMNTGELFF.

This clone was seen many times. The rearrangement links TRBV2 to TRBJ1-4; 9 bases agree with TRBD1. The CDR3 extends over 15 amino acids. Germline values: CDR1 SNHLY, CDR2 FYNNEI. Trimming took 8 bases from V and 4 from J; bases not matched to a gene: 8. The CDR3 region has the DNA TGTGCCAGCGGGCAAGGACAGGGGTTTAATGAAAAACTGTTTTTT. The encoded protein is CASGQGQGFNEKLFF.

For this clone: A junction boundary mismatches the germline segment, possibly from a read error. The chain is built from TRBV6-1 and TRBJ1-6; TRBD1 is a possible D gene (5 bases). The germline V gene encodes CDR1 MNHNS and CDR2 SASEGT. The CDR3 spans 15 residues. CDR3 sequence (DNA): TGTGCCAGAAGGGCTGACAGCTCCTATAATTCACCACTCCACTTT. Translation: CARRADSSYNSPLHF.

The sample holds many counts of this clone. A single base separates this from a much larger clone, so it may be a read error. The CDR3 loop reads CASSMGGSQEAQYF. The DNA of the CDR3 is TGTGCCAGTAGTATGGGGGGCAGCCAAGAGGCCCAGTACTTC. This chain connects TRBV19 to TRBJ2-5; TRBD1 or TRBD2 may be the D gene (6 bases each). The CDR3 covers 14 residues. CDR1 and CDR2 (germline): LNHDA, SQIVND (reference sequence).

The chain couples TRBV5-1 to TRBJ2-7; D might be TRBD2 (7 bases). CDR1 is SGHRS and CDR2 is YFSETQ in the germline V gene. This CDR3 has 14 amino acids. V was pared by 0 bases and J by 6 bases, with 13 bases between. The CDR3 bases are TGCGCCAGCAGCTTGGATCCGGGGGGCCGCGAGCAGTACTTC. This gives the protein CASSLDPGGREQYF.

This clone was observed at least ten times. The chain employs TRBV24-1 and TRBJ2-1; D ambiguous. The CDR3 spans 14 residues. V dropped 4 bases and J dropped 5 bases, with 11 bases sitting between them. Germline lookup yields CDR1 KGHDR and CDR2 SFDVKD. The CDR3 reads CATSDRRSDNEQFF. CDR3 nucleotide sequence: TGTGCCACCAGTGACCGCCGATCCGACAATGAGCAGTTCTTC.

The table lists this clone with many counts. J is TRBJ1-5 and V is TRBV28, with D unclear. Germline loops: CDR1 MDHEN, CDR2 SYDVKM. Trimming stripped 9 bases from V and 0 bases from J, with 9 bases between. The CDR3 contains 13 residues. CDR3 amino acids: CASRKNSNQPQHF. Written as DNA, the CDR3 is TGTGCCAGTAGAAAGAATAGCAATCAGCCCCAGCATTTT. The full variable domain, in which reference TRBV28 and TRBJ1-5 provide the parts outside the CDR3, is DVKVTQSSRYLVKRTGEKVFLECVQDMDHENMFWYRQDPGLGLRLIYFSYDVKMKEKGDIPEGYSVSREKKERFSLILESASTNQTSMYLCASRKNSNQPQHFGDGTRLSIL.

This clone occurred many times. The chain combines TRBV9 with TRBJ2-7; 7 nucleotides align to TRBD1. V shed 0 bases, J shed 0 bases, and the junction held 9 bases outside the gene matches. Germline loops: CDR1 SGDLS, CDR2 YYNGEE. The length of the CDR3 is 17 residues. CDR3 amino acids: CASSVGAGGSSSYEQYF. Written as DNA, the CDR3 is TGTGCCAGCAGCGTAGGGGCAGGGGGATCTTCCTCCTACGAGCAGTACTTC.

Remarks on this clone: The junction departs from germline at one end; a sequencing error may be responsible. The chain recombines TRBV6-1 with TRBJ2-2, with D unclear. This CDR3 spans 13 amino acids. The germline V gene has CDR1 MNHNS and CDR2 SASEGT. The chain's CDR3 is CARRSPGAGELFF. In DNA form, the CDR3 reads TGTGCCAGAAGATCGCCAGGTGCCGGTGAGCTGTTTTTT.

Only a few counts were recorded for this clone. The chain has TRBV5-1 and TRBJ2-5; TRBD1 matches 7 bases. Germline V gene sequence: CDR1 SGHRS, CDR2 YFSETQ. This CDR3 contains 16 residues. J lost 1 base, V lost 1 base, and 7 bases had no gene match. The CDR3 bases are TGCGCCAGCAGCTTGACGACAGGGCCGTGCCAAGAGACCCAGTACTTC. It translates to CASSLTTGPCQETQYF.

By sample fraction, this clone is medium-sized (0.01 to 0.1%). CDR3 DNA sequence: TGTGCCAGCAGTTTATTTCCTAGCGGGAGCTCCTACAATGAGCAGTTCTTC. Its protein is CASSLFPSGSSYNEQFF. This chain uses TRBV27 with TRBJ2-1; 10 bases agree with TRBD2. CDR1 and CDR2 (germline): MNHEY, SMNVEV (reference sequence). The length of the CDR3 is 17 residues. V lost 1 base and J lost 0; bases outside the gene matches: 3.

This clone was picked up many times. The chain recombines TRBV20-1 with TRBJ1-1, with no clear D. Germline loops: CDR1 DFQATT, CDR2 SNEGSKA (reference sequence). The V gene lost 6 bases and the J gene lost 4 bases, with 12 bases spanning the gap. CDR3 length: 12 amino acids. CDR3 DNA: TGCAGTGCGGAAGGACGGGGCACTGAAGCTTTCTTT. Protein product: CSAEGRGTEAFF.

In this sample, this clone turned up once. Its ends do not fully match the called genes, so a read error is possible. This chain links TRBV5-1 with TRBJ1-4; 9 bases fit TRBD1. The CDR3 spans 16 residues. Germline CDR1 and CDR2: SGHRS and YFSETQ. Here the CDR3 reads CTSSLGTGPKYRKTVF. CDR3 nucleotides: TGCACCAGCAGCTTGGGGACAGGGCCGAAATACAGAAAAACTGTTTTT.

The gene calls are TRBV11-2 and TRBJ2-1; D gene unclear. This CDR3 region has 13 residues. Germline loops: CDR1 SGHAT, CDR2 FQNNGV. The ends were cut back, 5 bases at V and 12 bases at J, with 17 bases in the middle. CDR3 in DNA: TGTGCCAGCAGCCCCGGAACGGCCAGGTGGCAGTTCTTC. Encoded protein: CASSPGTARWQFF.

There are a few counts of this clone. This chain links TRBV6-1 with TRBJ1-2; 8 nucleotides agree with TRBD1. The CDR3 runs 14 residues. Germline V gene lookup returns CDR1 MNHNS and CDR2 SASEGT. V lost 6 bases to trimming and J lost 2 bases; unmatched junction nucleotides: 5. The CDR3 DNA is TGTGCCAGCAGAAATACAGGGGGAAACTATGGCTACACCTTC. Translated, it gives CASRNTGGNYGYTF.

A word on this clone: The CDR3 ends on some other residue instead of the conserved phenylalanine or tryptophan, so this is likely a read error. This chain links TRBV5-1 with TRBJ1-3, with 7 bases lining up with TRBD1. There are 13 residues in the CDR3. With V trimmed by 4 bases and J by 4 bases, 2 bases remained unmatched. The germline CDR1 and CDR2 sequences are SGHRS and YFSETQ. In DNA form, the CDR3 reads TGCGCCAGCAGCATGGGACAGGGAAACACCATATATCTT. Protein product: CASSMGQGNTIYL.